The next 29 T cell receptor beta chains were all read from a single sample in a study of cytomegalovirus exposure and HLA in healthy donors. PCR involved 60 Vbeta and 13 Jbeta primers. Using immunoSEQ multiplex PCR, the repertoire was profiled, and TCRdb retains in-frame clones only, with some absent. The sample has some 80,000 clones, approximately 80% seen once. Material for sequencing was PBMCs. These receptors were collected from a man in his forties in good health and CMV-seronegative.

CDR3 amino acids: CASSRDKRTDTQYF. CDR3 DNA sequence: TGTGCCAGTAGTCGGGACAAGCGCACAGATACGCAGTATTTT. This chain links TRBV19 with TRBJ2-3; TRBD1 might be the D (6 bases). Germline V gives CDR1 LNHDA, CDR2 SQIVND (reference sequence). This CDR3 has 14 amino acids. V was trimmed by 5 bases and J by 1 base, leaving 10 bases between them.

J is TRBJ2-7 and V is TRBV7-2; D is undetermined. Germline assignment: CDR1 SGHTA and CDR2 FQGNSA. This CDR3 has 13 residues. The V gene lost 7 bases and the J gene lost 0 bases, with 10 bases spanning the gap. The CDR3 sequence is CASTTGSSYEQYF. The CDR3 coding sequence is TGTGCCAGCACTACGGGTAGCTCCTACGAGCAGTACTTC.

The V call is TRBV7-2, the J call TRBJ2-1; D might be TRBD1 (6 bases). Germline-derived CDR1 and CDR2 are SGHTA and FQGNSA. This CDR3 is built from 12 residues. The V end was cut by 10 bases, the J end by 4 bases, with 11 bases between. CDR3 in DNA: TGTGCCACCCGAGGGGGATACAATGAGCAGTTCTTC. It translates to CATRGGYNEQFF.

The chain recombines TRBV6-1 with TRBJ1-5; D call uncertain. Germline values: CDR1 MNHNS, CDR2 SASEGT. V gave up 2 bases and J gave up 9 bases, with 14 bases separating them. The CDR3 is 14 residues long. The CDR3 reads CASSERRSASPQHF. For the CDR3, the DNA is TGTGCCAGCAGTGAAAGGCGCAGCGCCTCGCCCCAGCATTTT.

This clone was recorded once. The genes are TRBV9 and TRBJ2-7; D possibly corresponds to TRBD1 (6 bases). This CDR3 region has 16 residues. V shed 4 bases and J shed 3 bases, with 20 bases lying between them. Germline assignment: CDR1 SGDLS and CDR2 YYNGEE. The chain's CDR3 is CASSRSRGSTFYEQYF. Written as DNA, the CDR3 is TGTGCCAGCAGCCGTTCCAGGGGATCAACATTCTACGAGCAGTACTTC.

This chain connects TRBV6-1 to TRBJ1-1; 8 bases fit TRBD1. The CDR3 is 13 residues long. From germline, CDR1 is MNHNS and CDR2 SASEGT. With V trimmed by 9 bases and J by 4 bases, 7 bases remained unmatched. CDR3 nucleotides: TGTGCCAGTAGACAGGGGTTTTTCACTGAAGCTTTCTTT. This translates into CASRQGFFTEAFF.

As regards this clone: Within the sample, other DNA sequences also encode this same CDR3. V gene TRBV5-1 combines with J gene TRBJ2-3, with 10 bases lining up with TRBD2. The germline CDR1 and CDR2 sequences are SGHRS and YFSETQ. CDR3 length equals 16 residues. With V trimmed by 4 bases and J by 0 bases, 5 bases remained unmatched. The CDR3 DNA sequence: TGCGCCAGCAGCCTAAGGACTAGCGGTAGCACAGATACGCAGTATTTT. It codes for CASSLRTSGSTDTQYF.

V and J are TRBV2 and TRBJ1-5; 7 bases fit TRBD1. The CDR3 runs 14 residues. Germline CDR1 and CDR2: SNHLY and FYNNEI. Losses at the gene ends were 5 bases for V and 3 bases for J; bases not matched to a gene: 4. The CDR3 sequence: CASSPGQFNQPQHF. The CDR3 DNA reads TGTGCCAGCAGTCCGGGACAGTTCAATCAGCCCCAGCATTTT. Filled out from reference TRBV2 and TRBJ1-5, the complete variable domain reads EPEVTQTPSHQVTQMGQEVILRCVPISNHLYFYWYRQILGQKVEFLVSFYNNEISEKSEIFDDQFSVERPDGSNFTLKIRSTKLEDSAMYFCASSPGQFNQPQHFGDGTRLSIL.

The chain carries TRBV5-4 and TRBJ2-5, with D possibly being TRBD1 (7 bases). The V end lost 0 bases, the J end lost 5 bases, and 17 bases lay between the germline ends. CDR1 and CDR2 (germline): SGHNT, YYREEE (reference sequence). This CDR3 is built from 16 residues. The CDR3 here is CASSLGGAGGRETQYF. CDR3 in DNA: TGTGCCAGCAGCTTGGGAGGGGCAGGGGGGAGGGAGACCCAGTACTTC.

In DNA, the CDR3 is TGTGCCAGCAGTCGCGGCCCGGGAGCCGATGGCTACACCTTC. It encodes CASSRGPGADGYTF. V is TRBV6-5 and J is TRBJ1-2; D is unclear. The CDR3 is 14 amino acids. Deletions cut 5 bases from V and 6 bases from J, with 16 bases between. The germline CDR1 and CDR2 sequences are MNHEY and SVGAGI.

CDR3 coding DNA: TGTGCCAGCAAAAAAGGCCAGGGGAGCTATGGCTACACCTTC. It codes for CASKKGQGSYGYTF. This rearrangement joins TRBV27 to TRBJ1-2; tentative D call: TRBD1 (6 bases). The CDR3 loop spans 14 amino acids. CDR1 is MNHEY, CDR2 SMNVEV, per germline (reference sequence). V shed 7 bases and J shed 4 bases, with 16 bases lying between them.

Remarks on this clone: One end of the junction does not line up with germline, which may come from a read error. This CDR3 reads CASSPAPGQGGTEAFF. CDR3 nucleotides: TGTGCTAGCAGCCCAGCCCCAGGACAGGGAGGGACTGAAGCTTTCTTT. The chain recombines TRBV7-7 with TRBJ1-1; 8 bases align to TRBD1. CDR1 and CDR2 from the germline V gene are SSHAT and FNYEAQ (reference sequence). This CDR3 has 16 amino acids. Full variable domain (outside the CDR3, taken from reference TRBV7-7 and TRBJ1-1): GAGVSQSPRYKVTKRGQDVTLRCDPISSHATLYWYQQALGQGPEFLTYFNYEAQPDKSGLPSDRFSAERPEGSISTLTIQRTEQRDSAMYRCASSPAPGQGGTEAFFGQGTRLTVV.

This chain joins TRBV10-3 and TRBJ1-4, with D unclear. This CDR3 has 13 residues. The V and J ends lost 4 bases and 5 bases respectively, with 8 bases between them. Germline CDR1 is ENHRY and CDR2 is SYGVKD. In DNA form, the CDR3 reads TGTGCCATCAGTGTTTCAATCAATGAAAAACTGTTTTTT. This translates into CAISVSINEKLFF.

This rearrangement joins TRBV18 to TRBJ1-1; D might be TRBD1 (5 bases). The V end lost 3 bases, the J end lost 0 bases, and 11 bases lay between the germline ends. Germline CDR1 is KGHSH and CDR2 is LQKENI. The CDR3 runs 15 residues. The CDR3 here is CASSPATGVNTEAFF. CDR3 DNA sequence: TGTGCCAGCTCACCCGCAACGGGGGTGAACACTGAAGCTTTCTTT.

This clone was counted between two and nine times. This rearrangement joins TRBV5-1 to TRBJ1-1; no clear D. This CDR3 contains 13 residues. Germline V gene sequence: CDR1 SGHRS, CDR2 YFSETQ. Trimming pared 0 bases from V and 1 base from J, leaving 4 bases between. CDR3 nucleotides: TGCGCCAGCAGCTTGGCAGAGAACACTGAAGCTTTCTTT. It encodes CASSLAENTEAFF.

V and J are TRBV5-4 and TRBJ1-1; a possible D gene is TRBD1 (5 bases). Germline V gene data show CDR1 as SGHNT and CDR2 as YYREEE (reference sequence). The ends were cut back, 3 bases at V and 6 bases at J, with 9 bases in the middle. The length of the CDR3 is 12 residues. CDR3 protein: CASSSQGPEAFF. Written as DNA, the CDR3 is TGTGCCAGCAGCTCCCAGGGCCCTGAAGCTTTCTTT.

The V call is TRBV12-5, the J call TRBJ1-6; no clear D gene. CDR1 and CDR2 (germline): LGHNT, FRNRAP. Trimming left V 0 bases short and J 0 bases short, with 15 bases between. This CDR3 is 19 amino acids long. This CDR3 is CASGLVSFRLSSYNSPLHF. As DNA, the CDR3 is TGTGCTAGTGGTTTGGTCTCATTTAGACTGAGCTCCTATAATTCACCCCTCCACTTT.

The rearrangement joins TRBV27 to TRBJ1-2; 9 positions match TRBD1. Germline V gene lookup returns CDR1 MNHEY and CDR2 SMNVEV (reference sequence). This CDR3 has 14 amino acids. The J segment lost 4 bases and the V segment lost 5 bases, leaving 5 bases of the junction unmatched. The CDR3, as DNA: TGTGCCAGCAGTCTAGACAGGGGGGTCTATGGCTACACCTTC. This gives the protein CASSLDRGVYGYTF.

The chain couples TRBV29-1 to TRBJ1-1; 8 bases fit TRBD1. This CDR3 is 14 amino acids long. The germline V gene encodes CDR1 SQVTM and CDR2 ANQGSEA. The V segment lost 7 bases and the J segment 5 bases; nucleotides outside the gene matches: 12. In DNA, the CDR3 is TGCAGCGCGAAGCGTCAGGGGGCAGGGACTGAAGCTTTCTTT. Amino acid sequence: CSAKRQGAGTEAFF. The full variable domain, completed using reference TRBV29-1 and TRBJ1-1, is SAVISQKPSRDICQRGTSLTIQCQVDSQVTMMFWYRQQPGQSLTLIATANQGSEATYESGFVIDKFPISRPNLTFSTLTVSNMSPEDSSIYLCSAKRQGAGTEAFFGQGTRLTVV.

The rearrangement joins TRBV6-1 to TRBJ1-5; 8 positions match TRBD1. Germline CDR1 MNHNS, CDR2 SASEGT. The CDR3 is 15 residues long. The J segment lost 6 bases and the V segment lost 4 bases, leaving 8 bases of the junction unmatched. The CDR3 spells CASSVQQGGGQPQHF. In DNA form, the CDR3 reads TGTGCCAGCAGTGTCCAACAGGGGGGCGGTCAGCCCCAGCATTTT.

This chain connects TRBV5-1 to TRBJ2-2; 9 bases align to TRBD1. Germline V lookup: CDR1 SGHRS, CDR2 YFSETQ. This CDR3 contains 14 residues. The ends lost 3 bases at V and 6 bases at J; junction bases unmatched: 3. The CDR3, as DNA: TGCGCCAGCAGCTCCGGGACAGGGCCCGGGGAGCTGTTTTTT. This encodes CASSSGTGPGELFF.

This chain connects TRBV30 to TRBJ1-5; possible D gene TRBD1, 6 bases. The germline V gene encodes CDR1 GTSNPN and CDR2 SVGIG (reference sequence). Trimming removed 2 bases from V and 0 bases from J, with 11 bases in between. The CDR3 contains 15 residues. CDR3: CAWSTGINSNQPQHF. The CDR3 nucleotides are TGTGCCTGGAGTACAGGGATCAATAGCAATCAGCCCCAGCATTTT.

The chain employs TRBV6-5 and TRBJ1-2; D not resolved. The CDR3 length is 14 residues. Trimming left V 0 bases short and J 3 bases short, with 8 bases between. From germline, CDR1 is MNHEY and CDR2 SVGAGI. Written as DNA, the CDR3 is TGTGCCAGCAGTTACTCGGGCAGAGACTATGGCTACACCTTC. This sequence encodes CASSYSGRDYGYTF.

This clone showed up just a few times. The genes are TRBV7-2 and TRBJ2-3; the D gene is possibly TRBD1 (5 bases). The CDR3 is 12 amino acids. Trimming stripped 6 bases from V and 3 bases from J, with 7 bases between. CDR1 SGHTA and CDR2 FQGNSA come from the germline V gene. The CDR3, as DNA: TGTGCCAGCAGAAGACAGACAGATACGCAGTATTTT. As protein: CASRRQTDTQYF.

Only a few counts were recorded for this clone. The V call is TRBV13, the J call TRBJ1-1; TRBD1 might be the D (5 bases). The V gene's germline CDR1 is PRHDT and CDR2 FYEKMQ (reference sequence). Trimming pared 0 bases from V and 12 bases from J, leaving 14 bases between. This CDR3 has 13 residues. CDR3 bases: TGTGCCAGCAGCTTAGGCCAGGGCACCGAATCTTTCTTT. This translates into CASSLGQGTESFF.

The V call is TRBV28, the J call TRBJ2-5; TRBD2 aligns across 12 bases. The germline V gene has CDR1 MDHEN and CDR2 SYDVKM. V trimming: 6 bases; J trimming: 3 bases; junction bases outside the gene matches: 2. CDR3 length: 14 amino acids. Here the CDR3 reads CASSRLAGEETQYF. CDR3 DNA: TGTGCCAGCAGCCGACTAGCGGGAGAAGAGACCCAGTACTTC. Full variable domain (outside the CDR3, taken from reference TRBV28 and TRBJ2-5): DVKVTQSSRYLVKRTGEKVFLECVQDMDHENMFWYRQDPGLGLRLIYFSYDVKMKEKGDIPEGYSVSREKKERFSLILESASTNQTSMYLCASSRLAGEETQYFGPGTRLLVL.

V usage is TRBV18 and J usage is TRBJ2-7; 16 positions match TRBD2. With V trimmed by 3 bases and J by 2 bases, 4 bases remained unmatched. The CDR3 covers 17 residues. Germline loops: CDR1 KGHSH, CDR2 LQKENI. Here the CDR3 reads CASSPGLAGGHTYEQYF. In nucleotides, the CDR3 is TGTGCCAGCTCACCGGGACTAGCGGGGGGGCACACCTACGAGCAGTACTTC.

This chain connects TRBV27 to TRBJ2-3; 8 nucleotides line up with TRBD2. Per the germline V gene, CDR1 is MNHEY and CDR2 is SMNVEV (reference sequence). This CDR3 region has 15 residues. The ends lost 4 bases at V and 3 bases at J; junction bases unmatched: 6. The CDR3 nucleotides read TGTGCCAGCAGTTCCCCCGGGGGGGGTACAGATACGCAGTATTTT. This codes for CASSSPGGGTDTQYF.

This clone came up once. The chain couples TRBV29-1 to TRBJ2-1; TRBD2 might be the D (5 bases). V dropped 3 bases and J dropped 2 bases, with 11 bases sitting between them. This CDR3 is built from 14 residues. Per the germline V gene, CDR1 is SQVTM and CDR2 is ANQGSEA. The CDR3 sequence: CSVDWEIPYNEQFF. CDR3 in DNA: TGCAGCGTTGACTGGGAGATTCCCTACAATGAGCAGTTCTTC.